A single sample gave rise to the 21 T cell receptor beta chains below, sequenced in a study of blood T cell repertoires in COVID-19. Measured with immunoSEQ multiplex PCR; TCRdb has only the in-frame clones, and not every one. The sample records over 40,000 clones, approximately 90% being singletons. The sample comprised peripheral blood. The source of these receptors is an elderly woman with acute or convalescent COVID-19.

This clone was seen just once. The chain recombines TRBV6-1 with TRBJ1-3; D is undetermined. The length of the CDR3 is 17 residues. Germline loops: CDR1 MNHNS, CDR2 SASEGT. The V and J ends lost 2 bases and 2 bases respectively, with 16 bases between them. The CDR3 is CASSEYTRTLTGNTIYF. The CDR3 DNA is TGTGCCAGCAGTGAATATACCAGAACCTTAACTGGAAACACCATATATTTT.

V gene TRBV6-2 or TRBV6-3 combines with J gene TRBJ2-5; 7 bases are shared with TRBD2. The CDR3 extends over 15 amino acids. V lost 4 bases, J lost 2 bases, and 7 bases stayed unmatched. Germline V CDR1 and CDR2: MNHEY, SVGEGT. In nucleotides, the CDR3 is TGTGCCAGCAGTTCCTTGGGGCGGGGGCAAGAGACCCAGTACTTC. Residues: CASSSLGRGQETQYF.

The V call is TRBV12-3 or TRBV12-4, the J call TRBJ1-5; D is unclear. Trimming took 2 bases from V and 7 from J, leaving 6 bases between them. CDR3 length equals 12 residues. The CDR3 is CASSLPTQPQHF. The DNA for the CDR3 is TGTGCCAGCAGTTTACCAACACAGCCCCAGCATTTT.

This clone was recorded only once. V usage is TRBV29-1 and J usage is TRBJ2-5; perhaps TRBD2 as D (6 bases). The CDR3 has 14 amino acids. Trimming left V 5 bases short and J 1 base short, with 14 bases between. The V gene's germline CDR1 is SQVTM and CDR2 ANQGSEA. The CDR3 region is CSVWRDGVQETQYF. In nucleotides, the CDR3 is TGCAGCGTTTGGAGGGATGGGGTCCAAGAGACCCAGTACTTC.

V is TRBV6-6 and J is TRBJ1-3, with D tentatively TRBD1 (5 bases). The germline CDR1 and CDR2 sequences are MNHNY and SVGAGI (reference sequence). The CDR3 is made up of 15 amino acids. V was cut by 3 bases and J by 0 bases, with 9 bases left in between. CDR3 sequence (DNA): TGTGCCAGCAGTTATAGCGGGGGCTCTGGAAACACCATATATTTT. This sequence encodes CASSYSGGSGNTIYF.

The V gene is TRBV7-8, the J gene TRBJ1-1; D gene unclear. Germline V gene sequence: CDR1 SGHVS, CDR2 FQNEAQ. There are 15 residues in the CDR3. V was pared by 5 bases and J by 0 bases, with 13 bases between. CDR3 sequence reads: CASSPYGAMNTEAFF. DNA of the CDR3: TGTGCCAGCAGCCCGTACGGAGCAATGAACACTGAAGCTTTCTTT.

The rearrangement links TRBV4-3 to TRBJ1-2; 12 bases line up with TRBD1. The V gene's germline CDR1 is LGHNA and CDR2 YSLEER. V lost 2 bases to trimming and J lost 7 bases; unmatched junction nucleotides: 14. The CDR3 is 18 amino acids. This CDR3 is CASSQLTGQGAWGGGYTF. The CDR3 bases are TGCGCCAGCAGCCAACTAACGGGACAGGGGGCCTGGGGCGGTGGCTACACCTTC.

J is TRBJ2-1 and V is TRBV7-9; TRBD2 aligns across 9 bases. Germline CDR1 is SEHNR and CDR2 is FQNEAQ (reference sequence). V lost 1 base to trimming and J lost 5 bases; unmatched junction nucleotides: 3. The CDR3 contains 15 residues. The CDR3 is CASSLVGTSNNEQFF. CDR3 DNA sequence: TGTGCCAGCAGCTTAGTTGGGACTAGCAACAATGAGCAGTTCTTC.

The V and J genes are TRBV7-9 and TRBJ2-2; TRBD2 matches 13 bases. The length of the CDR3 is 17 residues. Germline V CDR1 and CDR2: SEHNR, FQNEAQ (reference sequence). V was pared by 2 bases and J by 2 bases, with 2 bases of the junction left unmatched. CDR3 coding DNA: TGTGCCAGCAGCTTACGGGGACTAGCGGGAAACACCGGGGAGCTGTTTTTT. This encodes CASSLRGLAGNTGELFF.

The rearrangement uses TRBV7-9 and TRBJ2-1, with TRBD2 identical over 12 bases. This CDR3 is built from 16 residues. Germline CDR1 is SEHNR and CDR2 is FQNEAQ (reference sequence). V trimming: 4 bases; J trimming: 4 bases; junction bases outside the gene matches: 5. DNA of the CDR3: TGTGCCAGCAGCTCTCAGACTAGCGGGAGATACAATGAGCAGTTCTTC. This sequence encodes CASSSQTSGRYNEQFF.

This chain links TRBV29-1 with TRBJ2-3, with TRBD2 matching over 7 bases. The junction had 6 bases not matched to a gene; V was cut back by 4 bases and J by 5 bases. This CDR3 contains 13 residues. Looked up from germline, CDR1 is SQVTM and CDR2 is ANQGSEA. The CDR3 here is CSVGGGPVDTQYF. CDR3 in DNA: TGCAGCGTTGGGGGAGGGCCGGTAGATACGCAGTATTTT.

J is TRBJ1-2 and V is TRBV29-1; D call uncertain. The CDR3 sequence is 12 residues long. Germline CDR1 is SQVTM and CDR2 is ANQGSEA. Trimming shortened V by 4 bases and J by 5 bases, and 11 bases separated the two germline ends. The CDR3 loop reads CSVGSGSYGYTF. In DNA, the CDR3 is TGCAGCGTTGGATCGGGTTCTTATGGCTACACCTTC.

The rearrangement links TRBV6-5 to TRBJ1-6; D is undetermined. The V gene lost 3 bases and the J gene lost 10 bases, with 16 bases spanning the gap. This CDR3 comprises 15 residues. Germline values: CDR1 MNHEY, CDR2 SVGAGI. CDR3 nucleotide sequence: TGTGCCAGCAGTTATTCCGACCGGCCGGGATCACCCCTCCACTTT. This encodes CASSYSDRPGSPLHF.

The J gene is TRBJ2-1, the V gene TRBV11-3; 8 bases agree with TRBD2. The V gene end was trimmed by 1 base and the J gene end by 7 bases; junction bases not matched to a gene: 3. Germline lookup yields CDR1 SGHNT and CDR2 YENEEA. This CDR3 has 14 residues. CDR3 in amino acids: CASSLAGGSNEQFF. Written as DNA, the CDR3 is TGTGCCAGCAGCTTAGCGGGAGGGTCGAATGAGCAGTTCTTC.

The chain combines TRBV28 with TRBJ1-1, with D unclear. The CDR3 has 13 amino acids. The germline gives CDR1 MDHEN, CDR2 SYDVKM. V was trimmed by 1 base and J by 6 bases, leaving 9 bases between them. In DNA form, the CDR3 reads TGTGCCAGCAGTTTATCTGGGCTCGCTGAAGCTTTCTTT. Protein sequence: CASSLSGLAEAFF.

This rearrangement joins TRBV12-3 or TRBV12-4 to TRBJ2-6; D is ambiguous. Trimming cost V 6 bases and J 1 base, with 4 bases left between them. The CDR3 is made up of 13 amino acids. The CDR3 loop is CASSPSGANVLTF. The CDR3 coding sequence is TGTGCCAGCAGCCCGTCTGGGGCCAACGTCCTGACTTTC.

The V call is TRBV28, the J call TRBJ2-5; maybe TRBD2 (6 bases). The CDR3 is 16 residues long. The V and J ends lost 5 bases and 5 bases respectively, with 21 bases between them. Germline values: CDR1 MDHEN, CDR2 SYDVKM. CDR3 region: CASSPRGWYGSETQYF. The DNA of the CDR3 is TGTGCCAGCAGTCCCCGGGGGTGGTACGGGAGCGAGACCCAGTACTTC. Full variable domain (remainder filled in from reference TRBV28 and TRBJ2-5): DVKVTQSSRYLVKRTGEKVFLECVQDMDHENMFWYRQDPGLGLRLIYFSYDVKMKEKGDIPEGYSVSREKKERFSLILESASTNQTSMYLCASSPRGWYGSETQYFGPGTRLLVL.

The V and J genes are TRBV3-1 (or the pseudogene TRBV3-2) and TRBJ2-7, with D possibly being TRBD2 (6 bases). The CDR3 is 14 residues long. V gave up 3 bases and J gave up 4 bases, with 13 bases separating them. Germline-derived CDR1 and CDR2 are LGHDT and YNNKEL (reference sequence). CDR3 in DNA: TGTGCCAGCAGCCAGCGGGGAGCGGATTACGAGCAGTACTTC. This sequence encodes CASSQRGADYEQYF.

This chain links TRBV30 with TRBJ2-1; TRBD2 is a possible D gene (5 bases). The CDR3 is 11 amino acids. CDR1 is GTSNPN, CDR2 SVGIG, per germline (reference sequence). Trimming cost V 0 bases and J 13 bases, with 10 bases left between them. This chain's CDR3 is CAWSVEADQFF. CDR3 sequence (DNA): TGTGCCTGGAGTGTCGAAGCGGATCAGTTCTTC.

The gene calls are TRBV7-8 and TRBJ1-1; 7 nucleotides agree with TRBD1. Looked up from germline, CDR1 is SGHVS and CDR2 is FQNEAQ. V dropped 5 bases and J dropped 5; count of bases not matched to a gene: 11. This CDR3 contains 15 residues. The CDR3 protein is CASSRGGRFTTEAFF. The CDR3 DNA reads as TGTGCCAGCAGCCGAGGGGGCAGGTTTACTACTGAAGCTTTCTTT.

The sample holds a few counts of this clone. The rearrangement links TRBV5-6 to TRBJ1-2; possibly TRBD1 for D (5 bases). The V gene's germline CDR1 is SGHDT and CDR2 YYEEEE. V was cut by 4 bases and J by 0 bases, with 13 bases left in between. The CDR3 has 15 amino acids. The CDR3 loop reads CASSGAWEANYGYTF. The DNA for the CDR3 is TGTGCCAGCAGCGGGGCATGGGAAGCTAACTATGGCTACACCTTC.